The next 10 T cell receptor beta chains were all read from a single sample in a study of cytomegalovirus exposure and HLA in healthy donors. Sequencing used immunoSEQ multiplex PCR; TCRdb keeps in-frame clones, though not all of them. The repertoire holds approximately 73,000 clones, with roughly 96% as singletons. Sequenced input: PBMCs. The receptors were gathered from a man in his late teens or twenties in good health and CMV-seronegative.

The rearrangement joins TRBV19 to TRBJ1-5; TRBD1 is a possible D gene (5 bases). Looked up from germline, CDR1 is LNHDA and CDR2 is SQIVND (reference sequence). The CDR3 spans 16 residues. Trimming left V 3 bases short and J 1 base short, with 13 bases between. DNA for the CDR3: TGTGCCAGTAGTATCCTTCGACAGACAAGCAATCAGCCCCAGCATTTT. It is translated as CASSILRQTSNQPQHF.

This chain connects TRBV7-9 to TRBJ1-4, with 7 bases identical to TRBD1. Germline V gene data show CDR1 as SEHNR and CDR2 as FQNEAQ (reference sequence). V was pared by 5 bases and J by 5 bases, with 11 bases of the junction left unmatched. The CDR3 contains 16 residues. The CDR3 sequence is CASSPQMGQINEKLFF. The CDR3 DNA reads as TGTGCCAGCAGCCCCCAAATGGGACAGATAAATGAAAAACTGTTTTTT.

The chain employs TRBV5-1 and TRBJ1-1; D possibly corresponds to TRBD1 (6 bases). Germline V gene sequence: CDR1 SGHRS, CDR2 YFSETQ. V was shortened by 5 bases and J by 5 bases, with 13 bases between the two germline ends. This CDR3 comprises 13 residues. CDR3 protein: CASRLDSLTEAFF. For the CDR3, the DNA is TGCGCCAGCAGACTGGACAGCCTTACTGAAGCTTTCTTT.

This clone came up once. The CDR3 nucleotides are TGCGCCAGCAGTAATAGCGGGAACGGCTACAATGAGCAGTTCTTC. Its protein is CASSNSGNGYNEQFF. The chain employs TRBV5-1 and TRBJ2-1; 8 bases are a match to TRBD2. Trimming at V came to 5 bases and at J to 3 bases, leaving 7 bases not matched to a gene. This CDR3 is built from 15 residues. Germline V gives CDR1 SGHRS, CDR2 YFSETQ.

The chain links TRBV5-1 to TRBJ1-1; 8 nucleotides align to TRBD1. Germline V CDR1 and CDR2: SGHRS, YFSETQ. Unmatched junction bases numbered 1, after V lost 3 bases and J lost 3 bases. The CDR3 is made up of 13 amino acids. CDR3 amino acids: CASSSGGDTEAFF. DNA of the CDR3: TGCGCCAGCAGCTCAGGGGGCGACACTGAAGCTTTCTTT.

The chain links TRBV2 to TRBJ2-7; D is possibly TRBD1 (6 bases). Germline CDR1 SNHLY, CDR2 FYNNEI. Trimming took off 2 bases at V and 5 bases at J, with 10 bases between the two ends. This CDR3 contains 13 residues. CDR3 DNA sequence: TGTGCCAGCAGTGAATGGTCAGGGGACGAGCAGTACTTC. Its protein is CASSEWSGDEQYF. Together with reference TRBV2 and TRBJ2-7, the CDR3 gives the full variable domain: EPEVTQTPSHQVTQMGQEVILRCVPISNHLYFYWYRQILGQKVEFLVSFYNNEISEKSEIFDDQFSVERPDGSNFTLKIRSTKLEDSAMYFCASSEWSGDEQYFGPGTRLTVT.

As regards this clone: It is unclear where the CDR3 begins or ends on the DNA, so no DNA is shown, and the CDR3 is as TCRdb lists it. The chain joins TRBV7-9 to TRBJ2-3; the D call of TRBD2 is as the table states it, not checked on the DNA. The germline V gene encodes CDR1 SEHNR and CDR2 FQNEAQ (reference sequence). The CDR3 spans 14 residues, counting both ends. The CDR3: CASSFGEGIDTQYF.

With regard to this clone: This specimen includes other DNA sequences encoding the same CDR3. The chain joins TRBV9 to TRBJ2-7, with 9 bases fitting TRBD1. The germline CDR1 and CDR2 sequences are SGDLS and YYNGEE. V gave up 0 bases and J gave up 3 bases; unmatched junction bases: 4. The CDR3 sequence is 15 residues long. The CDR3 here is CASSVEGQGFYEQYF. The CDR3 DNA reads as TGTGCCAGCAGCGTAGAGGGACAGGGTTTCTACGAGCAGTACTTC. Full variable domain (outside the CDR3, taken from reference TRBV9 and TRBJ2-7): DSGVTQTPKHLITATGQRVTLRCSPRSGDLSVYWYQQSLDQGLQFLIQYYNGEERAKGNILERFSAQQFPDLHSELNLSSLELGDSALYFCASSVEGQGFYEQYFGPGTRLTVT.

The V gene is TRBV28, the J gene TRBJ1-1; a weak D match, TRBD1 (6 bases). Germline CDR1 reads MDHEN; CDR2 reads SYDVKM. The CDR3 is made up of 11 amino acids. The CDR3 bases are TGTGCAGCGGGGACAAACACTGAAGCTTTCTTT. Amino acids: CAAGTNTEAFF.

V and J are TRBV27 and TRBJ2-1; 7 bases line up with TRBD2. CDR1 is MNHEY, CDR2 SMNVEV, per germline (reference sequence). V dropped 1 base and J dropped 11; count of bases not matched to a gene: 11. The CDR3 is 15 amino acids. The CDR3 loop is CASSLLGGTSHQQFF. The CDR3 nucleotides read TGTGCCAGCAGTTTATTGGGGGGGACTTCCCATCAGCAGTTCTTC.